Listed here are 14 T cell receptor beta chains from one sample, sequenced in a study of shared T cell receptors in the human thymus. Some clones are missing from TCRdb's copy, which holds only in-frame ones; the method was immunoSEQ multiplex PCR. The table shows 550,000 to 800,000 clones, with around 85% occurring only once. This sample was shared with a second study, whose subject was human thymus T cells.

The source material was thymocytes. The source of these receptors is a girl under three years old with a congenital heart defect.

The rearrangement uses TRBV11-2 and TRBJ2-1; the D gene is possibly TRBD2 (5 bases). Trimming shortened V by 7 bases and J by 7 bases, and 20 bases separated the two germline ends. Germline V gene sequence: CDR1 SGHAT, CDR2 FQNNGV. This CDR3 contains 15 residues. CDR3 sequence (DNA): TGTGCCAGCAAGTTCGGTCTAGCCCCAGTAAATGAGCAGTTCTTC. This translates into CASKFGLAPVNEQFF.

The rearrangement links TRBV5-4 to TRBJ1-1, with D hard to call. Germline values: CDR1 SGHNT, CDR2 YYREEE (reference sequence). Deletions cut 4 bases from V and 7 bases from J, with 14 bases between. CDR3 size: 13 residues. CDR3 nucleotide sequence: TGTGCCAGCAGCCTCGCTTGTCAGGTTGAAGCTTTCTTT. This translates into CASSLACQVEAFF.

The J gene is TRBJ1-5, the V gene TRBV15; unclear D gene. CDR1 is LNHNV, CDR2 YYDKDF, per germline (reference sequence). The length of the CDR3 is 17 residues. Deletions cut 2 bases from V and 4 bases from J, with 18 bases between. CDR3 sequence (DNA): TGTGCCACCAGCAGAACCACAGTAGCGGGGTTAAATCAGCCCCAGCATTTT. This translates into CATSRTTVAGLNQPQHF.

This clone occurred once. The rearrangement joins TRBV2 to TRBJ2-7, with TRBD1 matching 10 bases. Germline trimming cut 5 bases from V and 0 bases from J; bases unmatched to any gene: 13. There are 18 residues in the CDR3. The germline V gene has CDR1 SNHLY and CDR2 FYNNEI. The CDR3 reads CASSIRDRGLFSSYEQYF. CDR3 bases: TGTGCCAGCAGTATCCGGGACAGGGGCTTGTTTAGCTCCTACGAGCAGTACTTC.

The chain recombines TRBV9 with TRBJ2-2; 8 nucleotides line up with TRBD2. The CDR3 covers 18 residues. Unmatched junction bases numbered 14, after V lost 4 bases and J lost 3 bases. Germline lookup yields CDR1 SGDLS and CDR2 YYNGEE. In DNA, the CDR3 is TGTGCCAGCAGCTGCCCGGGGGGGGGTCCCCCCTACACCGGGGAGCTGTTTTTT. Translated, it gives CASSCPGGGPPYTGELFF.

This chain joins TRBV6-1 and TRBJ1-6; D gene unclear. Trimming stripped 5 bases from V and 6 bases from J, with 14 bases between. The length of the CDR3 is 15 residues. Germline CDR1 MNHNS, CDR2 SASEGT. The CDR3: CASSPRGPGNSPLHF. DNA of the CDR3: TGTGCCAGCAGTCCTCGAGGGCCCGGTAATTCACCCCTCCACTTT.

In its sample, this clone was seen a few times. This CDR3 is CASSDRGQPQHF. CDR3 in DNA: TGTGCCAGCAGCGACAGGGGTCAGCCCCAGCATTTT. V is TRBV7-9 and J is TRBJ1-5, with 8 bases lining up with TRBD1. Germline trimming cut 5 bases from V and 6 bases from J; bases unmatched to any gene: 0. The CDR3 extends over 12 amino acids. Per the germline V gene, CDR1 is SEHNR and CDR2 is FQNEAQ (reference sequence).

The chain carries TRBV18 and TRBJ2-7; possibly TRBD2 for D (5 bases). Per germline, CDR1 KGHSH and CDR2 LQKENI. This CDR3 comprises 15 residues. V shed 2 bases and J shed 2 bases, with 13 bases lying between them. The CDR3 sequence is CASSPTRRTPYEQYF. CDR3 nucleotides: TGTGCCAGCTCACCAACTAGGCGCACTCCCTACGAGCAGTACTTC.

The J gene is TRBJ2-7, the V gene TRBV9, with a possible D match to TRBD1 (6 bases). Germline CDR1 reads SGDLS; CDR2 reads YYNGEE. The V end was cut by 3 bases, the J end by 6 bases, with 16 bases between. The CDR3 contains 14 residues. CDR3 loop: CASSAQGRLGEQYF. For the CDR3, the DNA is TGTGCCAGCAGCGCCCAGGGGCGCCTGGGCGAGCAGTACTTC.

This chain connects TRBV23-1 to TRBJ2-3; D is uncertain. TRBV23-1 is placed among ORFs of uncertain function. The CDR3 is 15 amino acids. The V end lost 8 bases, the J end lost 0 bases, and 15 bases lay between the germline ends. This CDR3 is CASPHQWPSTDTQYF. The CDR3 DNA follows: TGCGCCAGCCCTCACCAGTGGCCTAGCACAGATACGCAGTATTTT.

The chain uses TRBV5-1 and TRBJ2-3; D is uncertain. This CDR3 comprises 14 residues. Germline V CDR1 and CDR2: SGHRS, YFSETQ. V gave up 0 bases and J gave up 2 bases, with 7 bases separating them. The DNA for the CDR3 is TGCGCCAGCAGCTTGGCGTGGCACACAGATACGCAGTATTTT. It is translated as CASSLAWHTDTQYF.

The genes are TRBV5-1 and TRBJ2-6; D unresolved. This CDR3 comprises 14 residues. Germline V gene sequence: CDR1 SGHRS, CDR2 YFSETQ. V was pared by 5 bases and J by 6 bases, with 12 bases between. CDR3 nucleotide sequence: TGCGCCAGCAGATCTAATTTTATGGCCAACGTCCTGACTTTC. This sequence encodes CASRSNFMANVLTF.

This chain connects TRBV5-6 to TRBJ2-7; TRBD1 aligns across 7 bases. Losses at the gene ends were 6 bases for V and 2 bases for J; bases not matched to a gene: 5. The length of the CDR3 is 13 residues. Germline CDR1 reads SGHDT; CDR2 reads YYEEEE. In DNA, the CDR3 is TGTGCCAGCACCTGGGGGACAGCCTACGAGCAGTACTTC. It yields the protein CASTWGTAYEQYF.

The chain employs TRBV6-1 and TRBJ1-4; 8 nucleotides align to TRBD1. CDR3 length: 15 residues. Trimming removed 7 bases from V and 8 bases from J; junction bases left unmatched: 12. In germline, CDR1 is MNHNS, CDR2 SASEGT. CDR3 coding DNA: TGTGCCAGCAACCTCCGGTGGACAGGGCGAGAAAAACTGTTTTTT. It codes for CASNLRWTGREKLFF.